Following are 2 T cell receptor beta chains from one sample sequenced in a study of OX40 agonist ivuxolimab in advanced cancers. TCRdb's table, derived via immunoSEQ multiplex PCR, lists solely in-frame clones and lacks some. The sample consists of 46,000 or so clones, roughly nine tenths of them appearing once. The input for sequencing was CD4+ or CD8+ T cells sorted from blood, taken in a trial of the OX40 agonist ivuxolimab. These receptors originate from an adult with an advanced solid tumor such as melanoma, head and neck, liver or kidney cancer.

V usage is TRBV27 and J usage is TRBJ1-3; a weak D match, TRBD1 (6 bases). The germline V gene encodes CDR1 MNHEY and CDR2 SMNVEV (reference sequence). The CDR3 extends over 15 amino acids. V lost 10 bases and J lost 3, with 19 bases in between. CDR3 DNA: TGTGCCATGCAGACGGGCAGGGGCTTTGGAAACACCATATATTTT. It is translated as CAMQTGRGFGNTIYF.

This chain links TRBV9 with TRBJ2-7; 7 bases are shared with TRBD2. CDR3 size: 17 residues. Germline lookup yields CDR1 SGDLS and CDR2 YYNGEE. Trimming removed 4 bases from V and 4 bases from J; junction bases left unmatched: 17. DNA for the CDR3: TGTGCCAGCAGCCCCCGAGCGGGAACTCTGGTGGGGTACGAGCAGTACTTC. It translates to CASSPRAGTLVGYEQYF. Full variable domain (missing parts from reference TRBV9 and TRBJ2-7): DSGVTQTPKHLITATGQRVTLRCSPRSGDLSVYWYQQSLDQGLQFLIQYYNGEERAKGNILERFSAQQFPDLHSELNLSSLELGDSALYFCASSPRAGTLVGYEQYFGPGTRLTVT.